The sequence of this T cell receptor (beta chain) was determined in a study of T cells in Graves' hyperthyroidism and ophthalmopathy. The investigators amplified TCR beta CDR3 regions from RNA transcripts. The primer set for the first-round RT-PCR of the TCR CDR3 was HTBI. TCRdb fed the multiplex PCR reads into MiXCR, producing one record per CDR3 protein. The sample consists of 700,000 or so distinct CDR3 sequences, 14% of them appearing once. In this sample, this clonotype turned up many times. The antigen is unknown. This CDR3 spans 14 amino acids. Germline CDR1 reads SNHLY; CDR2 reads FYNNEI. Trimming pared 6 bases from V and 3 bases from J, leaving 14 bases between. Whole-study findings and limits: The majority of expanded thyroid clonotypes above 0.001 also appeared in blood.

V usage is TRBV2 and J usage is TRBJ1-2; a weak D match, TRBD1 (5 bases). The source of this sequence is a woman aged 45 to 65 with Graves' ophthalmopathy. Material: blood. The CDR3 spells CASRGPGRDYGYTF. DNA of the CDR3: TGTGCCAGCAGGGGGCCCGGACGGGACTATGGCTACACCTTC.